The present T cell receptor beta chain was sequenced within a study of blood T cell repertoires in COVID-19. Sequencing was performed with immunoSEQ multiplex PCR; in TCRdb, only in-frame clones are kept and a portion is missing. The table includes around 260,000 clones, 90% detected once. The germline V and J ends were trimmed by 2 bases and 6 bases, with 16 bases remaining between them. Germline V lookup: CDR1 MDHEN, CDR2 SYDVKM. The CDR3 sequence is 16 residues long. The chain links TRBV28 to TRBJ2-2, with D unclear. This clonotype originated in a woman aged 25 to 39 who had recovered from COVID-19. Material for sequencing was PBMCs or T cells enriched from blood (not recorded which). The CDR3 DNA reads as TGTGCCAGCAGTTTAAGTACCCATATAACAGCCGGGGAGCTGTTTTTT. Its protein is CASSLSTHITAGELFF.